This entry features one TCR beta chain sequence. The antigen is not known. The data stem from a study of cytomegalovirus exposure and HLA in healthy donors. Study-level information: An early release of data contained roughly 90 million unique TCRs, which came from HLA-typed donors. Study results and limitations: V- and J-gene trimming in TCR beta was tied to a missense DCLRE1C variant by an analysis performed later. Later findings reportedly placed an Asian-associated ancestry cluster below the approximately 650-donor mean for N-insertions.

Per the germline V gene, CDR1 is MNHEY and CDR2 is SVGAGI. Unmatched junction bases numbered 4, after V lost 5 bases and J lost 1 base. The CDR3 sequence is 14 residues long. This PCR relied on a set of 60 Vbeta primers and 13 Jbeta primers. Profiled with immunoSEQ multiplex PCR; TCRdb holds only in-frame clones, not every one. The sample features tens of thousands of clones, with roughly 17% in its top ten. The chain combines TRBV6-5 with TRBJ1-1; 7 bases are a match to TRBD1. The receptor comes from a male donor in good health and CMV-seronegative. Sequenced input: PBMCs. The CDR3 DNA reads TGTGCCAGCAGTCATCGGGACAGGAACACTGAAGCTTTCTTT. Translating gives CASSHRDRNTEAFF.